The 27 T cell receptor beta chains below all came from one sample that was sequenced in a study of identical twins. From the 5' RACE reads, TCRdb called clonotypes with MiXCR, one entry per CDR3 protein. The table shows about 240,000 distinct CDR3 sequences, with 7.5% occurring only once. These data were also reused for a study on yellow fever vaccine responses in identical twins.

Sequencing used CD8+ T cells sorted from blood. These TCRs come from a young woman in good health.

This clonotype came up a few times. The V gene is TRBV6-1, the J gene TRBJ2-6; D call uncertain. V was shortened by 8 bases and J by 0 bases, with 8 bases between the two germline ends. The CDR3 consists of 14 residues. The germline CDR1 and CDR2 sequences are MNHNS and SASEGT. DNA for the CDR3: TGTGCCAGCCGAACCAACTCTGGGGCCAACGTCCTGACTTTC. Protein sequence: CASRTNSGANVLTF.

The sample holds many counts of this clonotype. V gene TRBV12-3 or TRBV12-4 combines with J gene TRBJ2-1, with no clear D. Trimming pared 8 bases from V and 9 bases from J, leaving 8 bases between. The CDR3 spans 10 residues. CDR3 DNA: TGTGCCAGCGGCCTCGGTGAGCAGTTCTTC. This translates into CASGLGEQFF.

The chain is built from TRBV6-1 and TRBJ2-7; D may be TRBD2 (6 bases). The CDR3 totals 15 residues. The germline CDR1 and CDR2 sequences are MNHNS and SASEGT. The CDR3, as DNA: TGTGCCAGCAGGGAAGCTAGCGACCACCCCTACGAGCAGTACGTC. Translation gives CASREASDHPYEQYV.

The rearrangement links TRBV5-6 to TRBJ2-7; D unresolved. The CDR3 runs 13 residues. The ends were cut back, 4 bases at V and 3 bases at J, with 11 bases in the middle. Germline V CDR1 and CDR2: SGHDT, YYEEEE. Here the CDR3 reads CASSHGQRYEQYV. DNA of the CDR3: TGTGCCAGCAGCCACGGGCAGCGCTACGAGCAGTACGTC.

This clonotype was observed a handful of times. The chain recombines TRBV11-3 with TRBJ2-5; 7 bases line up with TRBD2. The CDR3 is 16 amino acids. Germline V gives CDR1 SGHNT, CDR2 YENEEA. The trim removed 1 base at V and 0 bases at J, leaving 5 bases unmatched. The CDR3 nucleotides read TGTGCCAGCAGCTTAGGCCTAGCGGTGTACCAAGAGACCCAGTACTTC. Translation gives CASSLGLAVYQETQYF.

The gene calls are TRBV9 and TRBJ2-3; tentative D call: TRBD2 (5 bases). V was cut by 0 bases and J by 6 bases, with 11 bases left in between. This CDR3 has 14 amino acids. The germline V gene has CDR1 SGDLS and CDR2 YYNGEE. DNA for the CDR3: TGTGCCAGCAGCGTAGACGGGATCTGGGATACGCAGTATTTT. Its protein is CASSVDGIWDTQYF.

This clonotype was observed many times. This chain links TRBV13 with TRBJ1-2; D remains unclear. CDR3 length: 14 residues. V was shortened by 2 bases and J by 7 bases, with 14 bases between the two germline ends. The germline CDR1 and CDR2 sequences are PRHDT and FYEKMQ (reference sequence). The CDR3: CASSLMAGVPGYTF. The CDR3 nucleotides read TGTGCCAGCAGCTTAATGGCCGGGGTCCCTGGCTACACCTTC.

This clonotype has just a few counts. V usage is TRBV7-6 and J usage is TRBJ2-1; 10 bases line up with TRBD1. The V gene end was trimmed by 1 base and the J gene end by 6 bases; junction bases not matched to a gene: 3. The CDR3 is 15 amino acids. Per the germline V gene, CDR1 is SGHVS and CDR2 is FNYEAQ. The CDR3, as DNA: TGTGCCAGCAGCTTAGGGGACAGGGGTTTCAATGAGCAGTTCTTC. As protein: CASSLGDRGFNEQFF.

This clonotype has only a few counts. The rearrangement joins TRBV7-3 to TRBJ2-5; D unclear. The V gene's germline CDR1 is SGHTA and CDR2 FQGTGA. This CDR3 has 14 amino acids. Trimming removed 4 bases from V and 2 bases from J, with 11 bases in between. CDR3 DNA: TGTGCCAGCAGCTCCCTGAGACTTCAAGAGACCCAGTACTTC. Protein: CASSSLRLQETQYF.

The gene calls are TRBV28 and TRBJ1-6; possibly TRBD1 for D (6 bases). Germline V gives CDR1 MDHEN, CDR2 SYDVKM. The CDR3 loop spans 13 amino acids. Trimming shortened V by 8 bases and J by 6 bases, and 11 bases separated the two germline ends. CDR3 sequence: CASQGWSNSPLHF. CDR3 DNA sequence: TGTGCCAGCCAGGGGTGGAGTAATTCACCCCTCCACTTT.

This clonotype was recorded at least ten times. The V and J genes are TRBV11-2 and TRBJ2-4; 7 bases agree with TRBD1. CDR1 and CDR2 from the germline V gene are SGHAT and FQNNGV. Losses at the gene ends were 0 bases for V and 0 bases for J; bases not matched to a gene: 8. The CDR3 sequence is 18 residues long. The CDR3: CASSLDGENRGAKNIQYF. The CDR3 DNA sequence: TGTGCCAGCAGCTTAGATGGGGAAAACAGGGGAGCCAAAAACATTCAGTACTTC.

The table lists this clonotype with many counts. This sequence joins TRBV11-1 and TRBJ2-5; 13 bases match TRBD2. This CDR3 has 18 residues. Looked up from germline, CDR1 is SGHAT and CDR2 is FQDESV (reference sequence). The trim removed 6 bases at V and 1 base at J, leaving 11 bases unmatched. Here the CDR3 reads CASRGLAGEFPVQETQYF. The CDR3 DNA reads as TGTGCCAGCAGAGGACTAGCGGGAGAGTTCCCGGTCCAAGAGACCCAGTACTTC.

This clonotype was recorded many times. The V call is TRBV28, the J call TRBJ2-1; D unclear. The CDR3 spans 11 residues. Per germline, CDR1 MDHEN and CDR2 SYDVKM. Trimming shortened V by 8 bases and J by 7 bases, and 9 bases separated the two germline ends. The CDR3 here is CASVYRNEQFF. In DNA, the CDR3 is TGTGCCAGCGTCTATAGAAATGAGCAGTTCTTC.

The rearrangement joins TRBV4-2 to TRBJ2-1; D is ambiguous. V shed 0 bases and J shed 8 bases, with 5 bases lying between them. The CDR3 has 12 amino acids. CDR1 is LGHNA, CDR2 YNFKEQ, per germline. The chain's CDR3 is CASSQEWHEQFF. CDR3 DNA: TGTGCCAGCAGCCAAGAATGGCATGAGCAGTTCTTC.

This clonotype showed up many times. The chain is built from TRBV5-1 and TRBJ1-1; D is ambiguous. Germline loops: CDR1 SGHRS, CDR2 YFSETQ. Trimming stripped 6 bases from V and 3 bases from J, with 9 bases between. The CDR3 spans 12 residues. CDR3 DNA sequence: TGCGCCAGCAAGTCAATGGACACTGAAGCTTTCTTT. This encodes CASKSMDTEAFF.

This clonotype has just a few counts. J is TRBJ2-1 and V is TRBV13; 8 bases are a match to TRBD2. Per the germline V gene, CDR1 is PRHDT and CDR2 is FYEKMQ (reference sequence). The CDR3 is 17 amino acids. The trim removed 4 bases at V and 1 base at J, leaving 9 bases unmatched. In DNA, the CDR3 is TGTGCCAGCAGCTCGGGGGGGAGCGGGAGTTCCTACAATGAGCAGTTCTTC. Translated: CASSSGGSGSSYNEQFF.

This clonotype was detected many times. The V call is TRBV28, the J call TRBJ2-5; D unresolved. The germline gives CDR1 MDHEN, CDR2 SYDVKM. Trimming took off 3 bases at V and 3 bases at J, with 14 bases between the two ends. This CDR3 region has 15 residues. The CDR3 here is CASSFGQNLKETQYF. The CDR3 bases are TGTGCCAGCAGTTTTGGGCAAAACCTAAAAGAGACCCAGTACTTC.

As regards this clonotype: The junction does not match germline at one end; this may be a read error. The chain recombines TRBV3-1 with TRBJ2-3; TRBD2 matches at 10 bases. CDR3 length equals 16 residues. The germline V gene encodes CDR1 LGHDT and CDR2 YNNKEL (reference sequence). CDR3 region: CACSPAPSGGLDTQYF. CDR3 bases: TGTGCCTGCAGCCCCGCCCCTAGCGGGGGTCTAGATACGCAGTATTTT.

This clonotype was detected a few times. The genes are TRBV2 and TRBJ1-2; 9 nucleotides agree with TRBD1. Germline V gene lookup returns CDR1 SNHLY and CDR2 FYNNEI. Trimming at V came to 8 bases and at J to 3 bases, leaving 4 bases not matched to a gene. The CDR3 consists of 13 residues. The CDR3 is CASVGQGYYGYTF. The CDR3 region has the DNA TGTGCCAGCGTAGGACAGGGGTACTATGGCTACACCTTC.

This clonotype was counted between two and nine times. For the CDR3, the DNA is TGTGCCAGCAGCTCCATCACGAACACTGAAGCTTTCTTT. It encodes CASSSITNTEAFF. The chain is built from TRBV7-9 and TRBJ1-1; D is unresolved. Trimming pared 4 bases from V and 1 base from J, leaving 7 bases between. The CDR3 loop spans 13 amino acids. Germline V CDR1 and CDR2: SEHNR, FQNEAQ (reference sequence).

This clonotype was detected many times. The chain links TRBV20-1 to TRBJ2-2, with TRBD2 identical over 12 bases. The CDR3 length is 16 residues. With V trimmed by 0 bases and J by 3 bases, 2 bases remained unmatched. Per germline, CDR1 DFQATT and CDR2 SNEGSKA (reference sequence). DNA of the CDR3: TGCAGTGCTAGAGATCCTAGCGGGGGGGACACCGGGGAGCTGTTTTTT. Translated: CSARDPSGGDTGELFF.

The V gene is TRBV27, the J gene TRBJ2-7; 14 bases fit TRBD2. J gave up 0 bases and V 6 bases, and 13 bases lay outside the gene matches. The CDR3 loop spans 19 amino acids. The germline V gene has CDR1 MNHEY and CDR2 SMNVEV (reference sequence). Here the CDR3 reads CASRSFRLAGGTSSYEQYF. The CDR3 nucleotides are TGTGCCAGCAGGAGCTTCCGACTAGCGGGAGGGACGAGCTCCTACGAGCAGTACTTC.

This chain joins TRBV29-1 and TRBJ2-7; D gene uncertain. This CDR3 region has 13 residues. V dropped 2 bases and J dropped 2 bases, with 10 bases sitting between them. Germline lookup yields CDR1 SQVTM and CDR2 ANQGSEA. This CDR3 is CSVEMARTYEQYF. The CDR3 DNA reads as TGCAGCGTTGAAATGGCGAGAACCTACGAGCAGTACTTC.

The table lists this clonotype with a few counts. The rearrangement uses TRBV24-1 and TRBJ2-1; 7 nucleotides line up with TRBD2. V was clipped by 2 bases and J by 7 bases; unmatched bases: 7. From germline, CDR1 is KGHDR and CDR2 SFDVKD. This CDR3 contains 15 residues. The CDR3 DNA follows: TGTGCCACCAGTGATTCAGGACTAGGTTGGAATGAGCAGTTCTTC. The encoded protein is CATSDSGLGWNEQFF.

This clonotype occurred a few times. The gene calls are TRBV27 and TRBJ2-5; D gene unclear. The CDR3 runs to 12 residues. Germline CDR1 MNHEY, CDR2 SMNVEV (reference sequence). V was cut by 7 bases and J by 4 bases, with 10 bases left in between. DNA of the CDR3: TGTGCCAGCAAAGGTGGGCCAGAGACCCAGTACTTC. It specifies CASKGGPETQYF.

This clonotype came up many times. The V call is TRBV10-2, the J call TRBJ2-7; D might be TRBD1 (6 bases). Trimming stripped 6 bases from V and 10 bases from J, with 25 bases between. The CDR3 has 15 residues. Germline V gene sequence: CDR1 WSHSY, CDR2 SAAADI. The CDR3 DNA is TGCGCCAGCAGATCGTCTACAGGGTTAGGGCTTCGACAGTACTTC. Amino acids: CASRSSTGLGLRQYF.

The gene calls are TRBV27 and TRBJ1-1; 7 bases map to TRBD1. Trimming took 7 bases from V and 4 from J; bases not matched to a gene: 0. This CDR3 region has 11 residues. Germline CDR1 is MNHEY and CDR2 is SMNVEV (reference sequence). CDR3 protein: CASNRGTEAFF. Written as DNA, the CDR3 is TGTGCCAGCAACAGGGGCACTGAAGCTTTCTTT.